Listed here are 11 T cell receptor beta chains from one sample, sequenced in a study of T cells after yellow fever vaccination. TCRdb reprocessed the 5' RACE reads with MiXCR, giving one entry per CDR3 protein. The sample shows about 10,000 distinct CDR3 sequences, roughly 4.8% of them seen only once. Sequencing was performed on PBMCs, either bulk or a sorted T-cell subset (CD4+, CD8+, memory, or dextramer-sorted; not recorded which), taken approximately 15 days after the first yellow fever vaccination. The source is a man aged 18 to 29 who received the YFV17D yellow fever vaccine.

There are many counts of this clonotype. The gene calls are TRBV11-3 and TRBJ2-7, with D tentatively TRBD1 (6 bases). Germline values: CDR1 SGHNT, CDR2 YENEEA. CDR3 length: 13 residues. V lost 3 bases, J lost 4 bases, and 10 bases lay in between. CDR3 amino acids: CASSFGQKYEQYF. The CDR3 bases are TGTGCCAGCAGCTTCGGACAGAAATACGAGCAGTACTTC.

The CDR3 is CAITYSDIYNEQFF. The CDR3 region has the DNA TGTGCCATCACCTATAGTGATATCTACAATGAGCAGTTCTTC. The chain links TRBV10-3 to TRBJ2-1; no reliable D call. This CDR3 contains 14 residues. CDR1 is ENHRY and CDR2 is SYGVKD in the germline V gene. The V end lost 7 bases, the J end lost 3 bases, and 13 bases lay between the germline ends.

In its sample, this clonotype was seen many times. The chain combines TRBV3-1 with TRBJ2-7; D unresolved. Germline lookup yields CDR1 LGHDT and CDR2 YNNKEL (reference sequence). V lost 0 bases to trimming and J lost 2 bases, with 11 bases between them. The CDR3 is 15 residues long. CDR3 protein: CASSQDRATPYEQYF. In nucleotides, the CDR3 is TGTGCCAGCAGCCAAGATAGGGCCACCCCCTACGAGCAGTACTTC.

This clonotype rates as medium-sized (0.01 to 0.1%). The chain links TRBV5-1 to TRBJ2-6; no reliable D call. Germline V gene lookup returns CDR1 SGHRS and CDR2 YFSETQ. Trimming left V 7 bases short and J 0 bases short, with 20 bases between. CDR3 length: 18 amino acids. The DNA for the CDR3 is TGCGCCAGCGGCCCTAGGAAGGGTCCCCTCTCTGGGGCCAACGTCCTGACTTTC. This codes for CASGPRKGPLSGANVLTF.

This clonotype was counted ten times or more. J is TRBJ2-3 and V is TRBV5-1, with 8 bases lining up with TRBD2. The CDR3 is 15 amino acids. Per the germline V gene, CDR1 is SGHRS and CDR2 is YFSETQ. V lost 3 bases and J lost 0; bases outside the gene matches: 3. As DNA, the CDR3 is TGCGCCAGCAGCTGGGGCGGGGGGAGCACAGATACGCAGTATTTT. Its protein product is CASSWGGGSTDTQYF.

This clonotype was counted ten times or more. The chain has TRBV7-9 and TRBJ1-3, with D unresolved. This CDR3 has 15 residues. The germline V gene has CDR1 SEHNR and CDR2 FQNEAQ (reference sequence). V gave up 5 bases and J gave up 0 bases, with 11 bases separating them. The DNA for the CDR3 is TGTGCCAGCAGCCCCAAAGGAGTCTCTGGAAACACCATATATTTT. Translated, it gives CASSPKGVSGNTIYF.

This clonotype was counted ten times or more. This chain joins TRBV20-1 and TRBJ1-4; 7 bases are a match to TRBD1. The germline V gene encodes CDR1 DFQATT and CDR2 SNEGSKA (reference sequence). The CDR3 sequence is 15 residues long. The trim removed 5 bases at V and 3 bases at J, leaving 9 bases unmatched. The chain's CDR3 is CSAGNTGASNEKLFF. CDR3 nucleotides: TGCAGTGCTGGCAATACAGGGGCTTCTAATGAAAAACTGTTTTTT.

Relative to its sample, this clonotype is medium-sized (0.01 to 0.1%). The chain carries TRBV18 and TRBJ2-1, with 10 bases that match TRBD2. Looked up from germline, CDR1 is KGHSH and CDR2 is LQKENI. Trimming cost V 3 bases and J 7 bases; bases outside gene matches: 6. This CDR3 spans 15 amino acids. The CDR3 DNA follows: TGTGCCAGCTCACCGTCCAGCGGGGGGGAAAATGAGCAGTTCTTC. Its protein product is CASSPSSGGENEQFF.

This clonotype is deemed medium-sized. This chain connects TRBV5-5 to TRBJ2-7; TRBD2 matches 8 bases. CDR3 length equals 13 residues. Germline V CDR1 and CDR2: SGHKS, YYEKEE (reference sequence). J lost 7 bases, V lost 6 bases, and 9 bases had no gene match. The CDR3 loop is CASTGTRSREQYV. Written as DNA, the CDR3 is TGTGCCAGCACCGGGACTAGGTCGAGAGAGCAGTACGTC.

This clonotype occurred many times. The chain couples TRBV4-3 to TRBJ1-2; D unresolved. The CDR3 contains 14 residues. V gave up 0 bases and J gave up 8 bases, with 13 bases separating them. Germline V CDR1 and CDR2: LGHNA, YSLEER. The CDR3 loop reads CASSQEQLLNGYTF. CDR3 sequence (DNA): TGCGCCAGCAGCCAAGAACAGTTGCTAAACGGCTACACCTTC.

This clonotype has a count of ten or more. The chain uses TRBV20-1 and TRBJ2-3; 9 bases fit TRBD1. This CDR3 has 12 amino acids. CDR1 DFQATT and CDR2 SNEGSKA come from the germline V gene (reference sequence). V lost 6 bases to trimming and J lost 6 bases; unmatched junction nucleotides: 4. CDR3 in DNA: TGCAGTGCCGGACAGGGGTCCGATACGCAGTATTTT. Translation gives CSAGQGSDTQYF.